This T cell receptor (beta chain) originates from a study of T cell responses to AZD1222 COVID-19 vaccine. The CDR3 sequence is 14 residues long. Germline CDR1 SGHRS, CDR2 YFSETQ. V gave up 3 bases and J gave up 4 bases, with 13 bases separating them. TCRdb keeps only in-frame clones here, not all; method: immunoSEQ multiplex PCR. The sample has about 64,000 clones, 75% to 95% seen once. Broader study findings: Seropositivity was recorded at baseline in only a handful of AZD1222 recipients. Two AZD1222 administrations were followed by greater Spike-specific TCR breadth and depth. Nearly half of spike-specific TCRs reportedly target unmutated variant regions. After the peak T cell response, and only then, were repertoires sampled.

Comment on this clone: The antigen is unknown.

The material was peripheral blood, obtained 28 days after the second dose of the MenACWY control vaccine. The chain couples TRBV5-1 to TRBJ1-1; tentatively, D is TRBD1 (5 bases). This TCR came from an adult who received the MenACWY meningococcal vaccine as a control. The CDR3 region has the DNA TGCGCCAGCAGCTCGACTGGGGGGGTCACTGAAGCTTTCTTT. As protein: CASSSTGGVTEAFF.